This T cell receptor beta chain was obtained from a study of T cells expressing NK-cell markers. Study summary: It was from sorted CD3+CD56+NKG2C+, CD3+CD56+NKG2C- and CD3+CD56-NKG2C+ T cells that TCR beta repertoires came. Seropositivity for HCMV was found in seven of the eight sequenced donors, with one seronegative. Broader study findings: A few donors' CD3+CD56-NKG2C+ cells were dominated by the same clonotypes. CD8+ T cells in over 5 donors included dominant NKG2C+ clonotypes at roughly 1.0-7.5%.

Regarding this clonotype: Its antigen is not known.

Using the 5' RACE reads, TCRdb records one entry per CDR3 protein without DNA. The sample holds about 450,000 distinct CDR3 sequences. The length of the CDR3 is 15 residues. Germline CDR1 reads SGHVS; CDR2 reads FQNEAQ. The sequence was obtained from a woman aged 18-70 years in good health. This sequence joins TRBV7-8 and TRBJ2-1; the D call of TRBD1 rests on TCRdb alone, since no DNA is present to check it. The material sequenced was blood T cells: a sorted CD56 or NKG2C T cell subset, CD4+ or CD8+ T cells, or bulk PBMC T cells (not recorded which). CDR3 loop: CASSLVSRTYNEQFF.